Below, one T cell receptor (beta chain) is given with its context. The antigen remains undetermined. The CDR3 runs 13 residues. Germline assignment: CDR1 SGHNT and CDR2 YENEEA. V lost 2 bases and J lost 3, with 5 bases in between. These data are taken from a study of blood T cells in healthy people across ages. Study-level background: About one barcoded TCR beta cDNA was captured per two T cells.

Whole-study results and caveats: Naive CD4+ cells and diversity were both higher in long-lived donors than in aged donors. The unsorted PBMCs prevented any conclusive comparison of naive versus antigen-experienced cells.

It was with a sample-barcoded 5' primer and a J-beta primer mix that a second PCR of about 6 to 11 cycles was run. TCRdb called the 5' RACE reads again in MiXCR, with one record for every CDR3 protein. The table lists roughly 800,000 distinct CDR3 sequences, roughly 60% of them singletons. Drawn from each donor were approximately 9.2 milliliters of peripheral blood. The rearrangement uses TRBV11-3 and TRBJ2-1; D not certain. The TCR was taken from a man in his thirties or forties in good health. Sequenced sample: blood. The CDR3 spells CASSLNLYNEQFF. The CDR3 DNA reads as TGTGCCAGCAGCTTAAACCTCTACAATGAGCAGTTCTTC.